Each of the 15 T cell receptor beta chains below was sequenced from the same sample in a study of blood T cell repertoires in COVID-19. TCRdb keeps only in-frame clones here, not all; method: immunoSEQ multiplex PCR. The sample contains about 300,000 clones, approximately 89% of which appear only once. The material sequenced was peripheral blood. The receptors were gathered from a woman in her twenties or thirties with COVID-19, enrolled during active disease.

This CDR3 reads CASSLIWGGADTQYF. DNA for the CDR3: TGCGCCAGCAGCTTGATTTGGGGGGGCGCAGATACGCAGTATTTT. V and J are TRBV5-1 and TRBJ2-3, with a weak D call TRBD2 (7 bases). CDR1 is SGHRS and CDR2 is YFSETQ in the germline V gene. Trimming took off 1 base at V and 4 bases at J, with 13 bases between the two ends. The CDR3 is made up of 15 amino acids.

The chain has TRBV7-8 and TRBJ2-7; no clear D gene. The CDR3 loop spans 14 amino acids. The V and J ends lost 1 base and 2 bases respectively, with 9 bases between them. Germline V gene data show CDR1 as SGHVS and CDR2 as FQNEAQ. The chain's CDR3 is CASSLVATTYEQYF. The DNA for the CDR3 is TGTGCCAGCAGCTTAGTGGCTACTACCTACGAGCAGTACTTC.

The chain uses TRBV7-8 and TRBJ1-5; TRBD1 is a possible D gene (5 bases). The CDR3 has 15 residues. Trimming took off 3 bases at V and 2 bases at J, with 11 bases between the two ends. Germline CDR1 SGHVS, CDR2 FQNEAQ. The CDR3 sequence: CASSFLGARNQPQHF. CDR3 DNA: TGTGCCAGCAGCTTTTTAGGGGCGCGCAATCAGCCCCAGCATTTT.

The chain carries TRBV18 and TRBJ2-7, with a tentative D call TRBD1 (6 bases). The CDR3 is made up of 14 amino acids. Looked up from germline, CDR1 is KGHSH and CDR2 is LQKENI. The germline V and J ends were trimmed by 3 bases and 4 bases, with 13 bases remaining between them. CDR3 DNA sequence: TGTGCCAGCTCACCGAGGGGGAGTAGGTACGAGCAGTACGTC. Translating gives CASSPRGSRYEQYV.

V is TRBV6-6 and J is TRBJ1-5; D is unresolved. Trimming took 5 bases from V and 1 from J, leaving 21 bases between them. From germline, CDR1 is MNHNY and CDR2 SVGAGI (reference sequence). This CDR3 comprises 18 residues. DNA of the CDR3: TGTGCCAGCAGTCACCCCGAAATGTCCGGGTTCAGCAATCAGCCCCAGCATTTT. This translates into CASSHPEMSGFSNQPQHF.

The rearrangement joins TRBV2 to TRBJ1-5, with 9 bases lining up with TRBD1. V lost 3 bases and J lost 7; bases outside the gene matches: 4. The CDR3 sequence is 14 residues long. Germline V lookup: CDR1 SNHLY, CDR2 FYNNEI. This chain's CDR3 is CASSDRDRVQPQHF. The CDR3 DNA sequence: TGTGCCAGCAGTGACAGGGACAGGGTCCAGCCCCAGCATTTT. The variable domain in full, completed from reference TRBV2 and TRBJ1-5, reads EPEVTQTPSHQVTQMGQEVILRCVPISNHLYFYWYRQILGQKVEFLVSFYNNEISEKSEIFDDQFSVERPDGSNFTLKIRSTKLEDSAMYFCASSDRDRVQPQHFGDGTRLSIL.

This chain connects TRBV7-8 to TRBJ2-2, with a weak D call TRBD1 (6 bases). CDR1 SGHVS and CDR2 FQNEAQ come from the germline V gene. Trimming stripped 8 bases from V and 6 bases from J, with 13 bases between. The CDR3 covers 13 residues. CDR3 sequence (DNA): TGTGCCAGCGGCCAACAGGGATCCGGGGAGCTGTTTTTT. Translated, it gives CASGQQGSGELFF.

This clone was picked up a small number of times. The chain uses TRBV18 and TRBJ1-1, with TRBD1 as a possible D gene (5 bases). With 6 bases removed from V and 4 bases from J, the gap between germline ends came to 9 bases. CDR1 and CDR2 (germline): KGHSH, LQKENI. This CDR3 region has 12 residues. The CDR3 nucleotides read TGTGCCAGCTCGCAGGGAACCACTGAAGCTTTCTTT. As protein: CASSQGTTEAFF.

V is TRBV18 and J is TRBJ2-5; D is unclear. CDR1 is KGHSH, CDR2 LQKENI, per germline. The V end was cut by 2 bases, the J end by 5 bases, with 9 bases between. The CDR3 consists of 13 residues. This CDR3 is CASSPEVSETQYF. In DNA form, the CDR3 reads TGTGCCAGCTCACCAGAAGTGAGCGAGACCCAGTACTTC.

The count of this clone is one. This chain connects TRBV19 to TRBJ1-5; 7 bases are shared with TRBD1. CDR1 is LNHDA and CDR2 is SQIVND in the germline V gene (reference sequence). The CDR3 runs 14 residues. With V trimmed by 4 bases and J by 4 bases, 4 bases remained unmatched. The CDR3 DNA is TGTGCCAGTAGTAAAAGACAGGGTAATCAGCCCCAGCATTTT. Its protein is CASSKRQGNQPQHF.

This chain's CDR3 is CASRRGLAGGLQETQYF. CDR3 in DNA: TGTGCCAGCAGGAGGGGACTAGCGGGGGGGTTACAAGAGACCCAGTACTTC. The genes are TRBV6-4 and TRBJ2-5; 16 bases align to TRBD2. The V and J ends lost 6 bases and 2 bases, in that order; junction bases with no gene match: 6. Per germline, CDR1 MRHNA and CDR2 SNTAGT. The CDR3 runs to 17 residues.

This sequence joins TRBV18 and TRBJ1-4; D is unresolved. Trimming removed 0 bases from V and 0 bases from J, with 14 bases in between. This CDR3 has 18 amino acids. Germline V lookup: CDR1 KGHSH, CDR2 LQKENI. CDR3 nucleotide sequence: TGTGCCAGCTCACCACCTTCTGGAGGGCCTGCAACTAATGAAAAACTGTTTTTT. Translating it yields CASSPPSGGPATNEKLFF. Based on the CDR3 plus reference TRBV18 and TRBJ1-4, the full variable domain is NAGVMQNPRHLVRRRGQEARLRCSPMKGHSHVYWYRQLPEEGLKFMVYLQKENIIDESGMPKERFSAEFPKEGPSILRIQQVVRGDSAAYFCASSPPSGGPATNEKLFFGSGTQLSVL.

V usage is TRBV7-9 and J usage is TRBJ2-2; D is perhaps TRBD2 (6 bases). Germline CDR1 SEHNR, CDR2 FQNEAQ (reference sequence). This CDR3 spans 15 amino acids. Trimming removed 1 base at V and 3 bases at J, with 9 bases between. The CDR3 nucleotides are TGTGCCAGCAGCTTAGTGGAGGGCTACACCGGGGAGCTGTTTTTT. It encodes CASSLVEGYTGELFF. Looking up the rest from reference TRBV7-9 and TRBJ2-2 gives the full variable domain: DTGVSQNPRHKITKRGQNVTFRCDPISEHNRLYWYRQTLGQGPEFLTYFQNEAQLEKSRLLSDRFSAERPKGSFSTLEIQRTEQGDSAMYLCASSLVEGYTGELFFGEGSRLTVL.

This clone has a single count. The V gene is TRBV2, the J gene TRBJ2-4; D is possibly TRBD2 (5 bases). Looked up from germline, CDR1 is SNHLY and CDR2 is FYNNEI. There are 18 residues in the CDR3. Trimming cost V 0 bases and J 10 bases, with 25 bases left between them. The CDR3 nucleotides read TGTGCCAGCAGTGAAGCGGTCGGTGGTTGGCATAGATCGGGAATTCAGTACTTC. It encodes CASSEAVGGWHRSGIQYF.

J is TRBJ1-4 and V is TRBV11-2; possible D gene TRBD1, 6 bases. The germline V gene encodes CDR1 SGHAT and CDR2 FQNNGV. The CDR3 runs 14 residues. Trimming stripped 1 base from V and 8 bases from J, with 11 bases between. The CDR3, as DNA: TGTGCCAGCAGCTTAGGGCTCAGGGGCGAAAAACTGTTTTTT. Amino acids: CASSLGLRGEKLFF.